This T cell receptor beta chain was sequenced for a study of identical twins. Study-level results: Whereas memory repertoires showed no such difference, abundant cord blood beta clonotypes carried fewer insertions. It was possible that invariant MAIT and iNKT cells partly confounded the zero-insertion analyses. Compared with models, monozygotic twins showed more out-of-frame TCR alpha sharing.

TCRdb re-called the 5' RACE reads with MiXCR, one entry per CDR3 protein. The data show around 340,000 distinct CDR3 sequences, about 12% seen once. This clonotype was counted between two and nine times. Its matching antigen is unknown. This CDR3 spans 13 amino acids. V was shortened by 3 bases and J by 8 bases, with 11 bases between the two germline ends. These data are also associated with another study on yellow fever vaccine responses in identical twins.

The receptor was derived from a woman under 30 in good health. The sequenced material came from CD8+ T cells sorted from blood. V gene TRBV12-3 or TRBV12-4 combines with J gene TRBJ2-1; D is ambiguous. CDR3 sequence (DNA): TGTGCCAGCAGTTTTCTTAGAGGCGATGAGCAGTTCTTC. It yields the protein CASSFLRGDEQFF.